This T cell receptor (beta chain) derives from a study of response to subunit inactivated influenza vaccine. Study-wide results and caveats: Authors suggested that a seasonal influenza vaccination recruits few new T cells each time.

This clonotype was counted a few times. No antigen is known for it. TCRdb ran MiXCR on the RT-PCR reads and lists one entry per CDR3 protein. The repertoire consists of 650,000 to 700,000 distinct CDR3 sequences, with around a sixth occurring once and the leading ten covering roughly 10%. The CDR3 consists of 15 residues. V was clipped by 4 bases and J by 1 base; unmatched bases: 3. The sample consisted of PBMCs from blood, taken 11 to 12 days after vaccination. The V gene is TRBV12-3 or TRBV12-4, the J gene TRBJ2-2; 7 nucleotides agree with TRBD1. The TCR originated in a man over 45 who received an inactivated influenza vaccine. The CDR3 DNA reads TGTGCCAGCAGTTGGGACAGAAGGAACACCGGGGAGCTGTTTTTT. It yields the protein CASSWDRRNTGELFF.